Only one count was recorded for the clone carrying this T cell receptor (beta chain). In the original processing: From reference gene primer amplification, estimates of nucleated cell counts were derived. Data came from immunoSEQ multiplex PCR; TCRdb stores just in-frame clones and leaves some out. That table is the source of V, J and clone size, and D and trimming were worked out from the DNA. The table lists about 87,000 clones, about 86% of them singletons, with approximately 17% in the top ten. The CDR3 totals 14 residues. The trim removed 7 bases at V and 0 bases at J, leaving 3 bases unmatched. The germline gives CDR1 SGHRS, CDR2 YFSETQ. The data were obtained in a study of blood T cell repertoires in COVID-19. Study information: COVID-19 samples from acute and convalescent phases originated in the United States, Italy and Spain. T cells, B-cell-depleted T cells, or PBMCs provided the cDNA or gDNA that served as material.

The chain combines TRBV5-1 with TRBJ2-2, with TRBD2 matching over 7 bases. This TCR was recovered from a woman in her sixties or seventies with acute or convalescent COVID-19. The sequencing sample was made of peripheral blood. The CDR3 DNA sequence: TGCGCCAGCGCGGGAGACTCGAACACCGGGGAGCTGTTTTTT. This gives the protein CASAGDSNTGELFF.